One sample yielded the 23 T cell receptor beta chains listed below, sequenced in a study of Graves' ophthalmopathy and Graves' hyperthyroidism. Amplified material comprised TCR beta CDR3 regions derived from RNA transcripts. After a first-round RT-PCR with HTBI primers, a second-round multiplex PCR was run. MiXCR, applied by TCRdb to the multiplex PCR reads, yields one record per CDR3 protein. The sample records 650,000 to 800,000 distinct CDR3 sequences, just over 40% being singletons. Sequenced input: peripheral blood. The receptors were gathered from an adult man with Graves' ophthalmopathy.

This clonotype was seen many times. The chain joins TRBV7-2 to TRBJ2-7; the D is unclear. This CDR3 is 15 amino acids long. Germline CDR1 is SGHTA and CDR2 is FQGNSA. V was cut by 1 base and J by 0 bases, with 10 bases left in between. CDR3 in amino acids: CASSLDQRSSYEQYF. For the CDR3, the DNA is TGTGCCAGCAGCTTAGACCAACGGAGCTCCTACGAGCAGTACTTC.

Note on this clonotype: A much larger clone differs from this one at a single base, so this may be a read error. This CDR3 fails to terminate in the conserved phenylalanine or tryptophan, so it likely reflects a read error. The chain couples TRBV5-1 to TRBJ2-5; 7 nucleotides match TRBD1. With 4 bases clipped from V and 1 base from J, the junction kept 4 bases outside the gene matches. The CDR3 loop spans 14 amino acids. The germline gives CDR1 SGHRS, CDR2 YFSETQ. CDR3 amino acids: CASSRDSPQETQYS. CDR3 DNA sequence: TGCGCCAGCAGCAGGGACAGCCCCCAAGAGACCCAGTACTCC.

This clonotype was detected a few times. The V and J genes are TRBV30 and TRBJ1-5; 9 bases are a match to TRBD1. Germline CDR1 reads GTSNPN; CDR2 reads SVGIG (reference sequence). Trimming cost V 3 bases and J 5 bases; bases outside gene matches: 2. This CDR3 contains 13 residues. The CDR3 sequence is CAWSRTGDQPQHF. CDR3 DNA sequence: TGTGCCTGGAGCCGGACAGGGGATCAGCCCCAGCATTTT.

The chain joins TRBV6-2 or TRBV6-3 to TRBJ2-7; D may be TRBD1 (6 bases). V lost 11 bases and J 4 bases, leaving 18 bases between the germline ends. The CDR3 length is 13 residues. The germline gives CDR1 MNHEY, CDR2 SVGEGT. CDR3 loop: CAPQEQGKYEQYF. The CDR3 DNA reads as TGTGCCCCCCAGGAACAGGGAAAATACGAGCAGTACTTC.

The V gene is TRBV12-3 or TRBV12-4, the J gene TRBJ2-5, with 7 bases fitting TRBD1. Unmatched junction bases numbered 16, after V lost 6 bases and J lost 9 bases. The CDR3 is 15 residues long. CDR3 DNA: TGTGCCAGCAGCCAAGGGGGCCAGAACAATCAGCCCCAGTACTTC. As protein: CASSQGGQNNQPQYF.

This clonotype came up once. J is TRBJ1-1 and V is TRBV29-1; D remains unclear. V was clipped by 4 bases and J by 4 bases, with 10 bases between them. CDR3 length: 12 amino acids. The germline gives CDR1 SQVTM, CDR2 ANQGSEA. CDR3 DNA: TGCAGCGTTGGAGTAGGGAGCACTGAAGCTTTCTTT. Translating gives CSVGVGSTEAFF.

CDR3 coding DNA: TGTGCCAGCAGTGAGGGACTAGCGGGACACGAGCAGTACTTC. It yields the protein CASSEGLAGHEQYF. The chain carries TRBV7-9 and TRBJ2-7, with 13 nucleotides matching TRBD2. CDR1 SEHNR and CDR2 FQNEAQ come from the germline V gene (reference sequence). V gave up 6 bases and J gave up 5 bases; unmatched junction bases: 4. This CDR3 has 14 amino acids.

The chain employs TRBV7-2 and TRBJ2-5, with 9 bases aligning to TRBD1. The CDR3 has 13 amino acids. Germline V CDR1 and CDR2: SGHTA, FQGNSA. The trim removed 5 bases at V and 10 bases at J, leaving 8 bases unmatched. DNA of the CDR3: TGTGCCAGCAGCGAAGGGACAGGGATGGACCAGTACTTC. This gives the protein CASSEGTGMDQYF.

The V gene is TRBV29-1, the J gene TRBJ2-5; 7 positions agree with TRBD2. V shed 3 bases, J shed 5 bases, and the junction held 12 bases outside the gene matches. This CDR3 has 15 residues. Germline V gene lookup returns CDR1 SQVTM and CDR2 ANQGSEA. The CDR3 nucleotides read TGCAGCGTTGATTCTAGCGGCCGGCAGGACGAGACCCAGTACTTC. It translates to CSVDSSGRQDETQYF. Using reference TRBV29-1 and TRBJ2-5 for the parts outside the CDR3, the full variable domain is SAVISQKPSRDICQRGTSLTIQCQVDSQVTMMFWYRQQPGQSLTLIATANQGSEATYESGFVIDKFPISRPNLTFSTLTVSNMSPEDSSIYLCSVDSSGRQDETQYFGPGTRLLVL.

Details on this clonotype: Germline and junction disagree at one end, which may indicate a read error. The chain uses TRBV5-1 and TRBJ1-1; 8 bases match TRBD1. Germline-derived CDR1 and CDR2 are SGHRS and YFSETQ. The CDR3 is 15 amino acids. The CDR3 here is CASGLADRVDTEAFF. For the CDR3, the DNA is TGCGCCAGCGGCTTGGCGGACAGGGTGGACACTGAAGCTTTCTTT.

The table lists this clonotype with a few counts. Germline is not matched at one junction end, which may reflect a read error. The chain employs TRBV20-1 and TRBJ1-1; D is possibly TRBD1 (5 bases). CDR1 is DFQATT, CDR2 SNEGSKA, per germline (reference sequence). This CDR3 has 13 residues. CDR3 in DNA: TGTGCCTGGGACGGATGGGGGAACACTGAAGCTTTCTTT. It encodes CAWDGWGNTEAFF.

Ten or more counts support this clonotype. Here the CDR3 reads CATSRWSSTGSETQYF. The DNA for the CDR3 is TGTGCCACCAGCCGGTGGTCGTCGACAGGGTCAGAGACCCAGTACTTC. This chain uses TRBV15 with TRBJ2-5, with TRBD1 identical over 7 bases. Trimming at V came to 5 bases and at J to 4 bases, leaving 13 bases not matched to a gene. The CDR3 is 16 amino acids. Germline CDR1 and CDR2: LNHNV and YYDKDF (reference sequence).

For this clonotype: The CDR3 does not end in the conserved phenylalanine or tryptophan, so this is likely a read error. The limits of the CDR3 on the DNA are not certain, so only TCRdb's listed CDR3 is given. This sequence joins TRBV19 and TRBJ2-6; the tabulated D call, TRBD1, remains unverified against the DNA. Per the germline V gene, CDR1 is LNHDA and CDR2 is SQIVND (reference sequence). The CDR3 is 11 amino acids in total, end residues counted. The CDR3 protein is CASETGANANT.

This clonotype was seen at least ten times. V and J are TRBV7-9 and TRBJ1-5, with TRBD1 identical over 8 bases. CDR1 is SEHNR, CDR2 FQNEAQ, per germline (reference sequence). The CDR3 sequence is 13 residues long. After removal of 4 bases from V and 7 bases from J, the junction contained 3 bases not matched to a gene. The CDR3 region is CASSSGTGQPQHF. In DNA, the CDR3 is TGTGCCAGCAGCTCCGGGACAGGCCAGCCCCAGCATTTT.

The chain recombines TRBV25-1 with TRBJ2-5; no firm D call. Germline CDR1 and CDR2: MGHDK and SYGVNS. Trimming removed 4 bases from V and 1 base from J, with 16 bases in between. The CDR3 is 16 residues long. This CDR3 is CASSANGFGPQETQYF. In DNA, the CDR3 is TGTGCCAGCAGTGCTAACGGTTTCGGGCCCCAAGAGACCCAGTACTTC.

J is TRBJ2-1 and V is TRBV7-8, with 15 nucleotides matching TRBD2. V shed 10 bases, J shed 5 bases, and the junction held 3 bases outside the gene matches. Per germline, CDR1 SGHVS and CDR2 FQNEAQ. The CDR3 covers 14 residues. CDR3 DNA: TGTGCCAACAGGACTAGCGGGAGGGACAATGAGCAGTTCTTC. It encodes CANRTSGRDNEQFF.

This clonotype was counted many times. V is TRBV7-2 and J is TRBJ1-6; 9 bases map to TRBD1. V lost 5 bases to trimming and J lost 9 bases; unmatched junction nucleotides: 11. Germline values: CDR1 SGHTA, CDR2 FQGNSA. CDR3 length equals 16 residues. The DNA of the CDR3 is TGTGCCAGCAGCCAAGATCCGGGACAGGGCTTTTCACCCCTCCACTTT. Translating it yields CASSQDPGQGFSPLHF.

As concerns this clonotype: At one boundary the junction diverges from the germline segment, which might be a read error. V gene TRBV2 combines with J gene TRBJ2-5; 9 nucleotides match TRBD1. CDR1 SNHLY and CDR2 FYNNEI come from the germline V gene. The CDR3 length is 15 residues. The CDR3 coding sequence is TGTACCAGCAGTGAAGGGACAGGGTCCCACGAGACTCAGTACTTC. This sequence encodes CTSSEGTGSHETQYF.

The table lists this clonotype with a few counts. J is TRBJ2-7 and V is TRBV24-1; 10 bases match TRBD1. Germline CDR1 KGHDR, CDR2 SFDVKD. V was clipped by 9 bases and J by 7 bases; unmatched bases: 8. The CDR3 contains 13 residues. CDR3 DNA sequence: TGTGCCACCCAGGACAGGGGGGCCGGGGAGCAGTACTTC. Encoded protein: CATQDRGAGEQYF.

The gene calls are TRBV20-1 and TRBJ2-7; TRBD1 matches at 7 bases. V shed 2 bases and J 2 bases; nucleotides not matched to a gene: 12. CDR1 is DFQATT, CDR2 SNEGSKA, per germline (reference sequence). The CDR3 loop spans 16 amino acids. In nucleotides, the CDR3 is TGCAGTGCTAGATCCCGGCTTGACAGGGTTGCCTACGAGCAGTACTTC. Its protein product is CSARSRLDRVAYEQYF.

This chain connects TRBV2 to TRBJ2-7, with a possible D match to TRBD1 (6 bases). This CDR3 region has 15 residues. Germline values: CDR1 SNHLY, CDR2 FYNNEI. Trimming shortened V by 5 bases and J by 2 bases, and 16 bases separated the two germline ends. In nucleotides, the CDR3 is TGTGCCAGCAGTCACTCTACAGGGAGACCCTACGAGCAGTACTTC. This translates into CASSHSTGRPYEQYF.

This clonotype was counted between two and nine times. The chain couples TRBV10-3 to TRBJ2-1, with D tentatively TRBD1 (5 bases). CDR1 and CDR2 (germline): ENHRY, SYGVKD. The V and J ends lost 0 bases and 12 bases respectively, with 12 bases between them. The CDR3 has 13 residues. For the CDR3, the DNA is TGTGCCATCAGTGAGTCCGGTGGTAGGGGGCAGTTCTTC. It yields the protein CAISESGGRGQFF.

The sample holds a few counts of this clonotype. The chain combines TRBV5-1 with TRBJ1-6; D uncertain. The ends were cut back, 4 bases at V and 2 bases at J, with 13 bases in the middle. This CDR3 contains 16 residues. CDR1 is SGHRS and CDR2 is YFSETQ in the germline V gene. As DNA, the CDR3 is TGCGCCAGCAGCCGGACGGAGCAAGCCTATAATTCACCCCTCCACTTT. Amino acid sequence: CASSRTEQAYNSPLHF.